These 5 T cell receptor beta chains came from one sample sequenced in a study of T cells in Graves' hyperthyroidism and ophthalmopathy. RNA transcripts were the template for amplifying TCR beta CDR3 regions. The study used the HTBI primer set for a first-round RT-PCR of the TCR CDR3. TCRdb passed the multiplex PCR reads through MiXCR, listing each CDR3 protein once. The data show hundreds of thousands of distinct CDR3 sequences, around 16% seen once. The material sequenced was blood. Source of these receptors: a woman younger than 35 with Graves' hyperthyroidism.

This clonotype was detected a few times. The chain couples TRBV28 to TRBJ2-5; tentatively, D is TRBD2 (5 bases). In germline, CDR1 is MDHEN, CDR2 SYDVKM. The V and J ends lost 11 bases and 1 base respectively, with 17 bases between them. The CDR3 loop spans 14 amino acids. The DNA of the CDR3 is TGTGCCTGGAAGGGCGGAGGATCCCAAGAGACCCAGTACTTC. Amino acid sequence: CAWKGGGSQETQYF.

This clonotype was observed at least ten times. The chain employs TRBV7-8 and TRBJ2-7; TRBD1 aligns across 7 bases. The CDR3 covers 13 residues. Trimming took 5 bases from V and 2 from J; bases not matched to a gene: 3. The germline CDR1 and CDR2 sequences are SGHVS and FQNEAQ. The CDR3 reads CASSTTGAYEQYF. CDR3 coding DNA: TGTGCCAGCAGCACCACAGGGGCCTACGAGCAGTACTTC.

In this sample, this clonotype turned up many times. This rearrangement joins TRBV20-1 to TRBJ2-7; 9 bases are shared with TRBD2. The germline V gene has CDR1 DFQATT and CDR2 SNEGSKA (reference sequence). The V gene end was trimmed by 7 bases and the J gene end by 4 bases; junction bases not matched to a gene: 8. CDR3 length: 13 amino acids. This chain's CDR3 is CSGLGLALYEQYF. Written as DNA, the CDR3 is TGCAGTGGACTGGGACTAGCTTTGTACGAGCAGTACTTC.

The CDR3 sequence is CASSYPPRTVTILQPQHF. CDR3 nucleotides: TGTGCCAGCAGTTACCCCCCTCGAACGGTGACGATTCTCCAGCCCCAGCATTTT. The chain carries TRBV6-5 and TRBJ1-5, with no clear D. From germline, CDR1 is MNHEY and CDR2 SVGAGI. With 2 bases removed from V and 7 bases from J, the gap between germline ends came to 24 bases. This CDR3 is built from 18 residues.

This chain uses TRBV29-1 with TRBJ2-6, with D possibly matching TRBD1 (5 bases). The CDR3 extends over 11 amino acids. Germline CDR1 SQVTM, CDR2 ANQGSEA. V was trimmed by 7 bases and J by 7 bases, leaving 8 bases between them. The CDR3 DNA is TGCAGCGCGACAGTCGCCAACGTCCTGACTTTC. Encoded protein: CSATVANVLTF.